These T cell receptor beta chains were read from a single sample in a study of monozygotic twins with inflammatory bowel disease. TCRdb re-called the 5' RACE reads, yielding one record per CDR3 amino acid sequence without DNA. The sample table includes fewer than 550,000 distinct CDR3 sequences. The sequencing sample was made of blood. The source of these receptors is a human donor with ulcerative colitis or Crohn's disease, or a healthy co-twin of an affected twin (not recorded which). The CDR3 runs from the conserved cysteine through the conserved F or W.

j_call: TRBJ2-3
v_call: TRBV5-1
cdr3_aa: CASSIGQGTDTQYF

j_call: TRBJ2-1
v_call: TRBV20-1
cdr3_aa: CSVRGIQGATYNEQFF

j_call: TRBJ2-1
v_call: TRBV9
cdr3_aa: CASSPIGGEQFF

j_call: TRBJ2-1
v_call: TRBV9
cdr3_aa: CASSPVGASGRVAYNEQFF

j_call: TRBJ2-7
v_call: TRBV6-5
cdr3_aa: CASSYSGPGYEQYF

j_call: TRBJ1-1
v_call: TRBV6-6
cdr3_aa: CASSYSGADTEAFF

j_call: TRBJ2-2
v_call: TRBV9
cdr3_aa: CASSEEGADTGELFF

j_call: TRBJ2-5
v_call: TRBV7-9
cdr3_aa: CASSLVQGAKETQYF

j_call: TRBJ2-1
v_call: TRBV3-1
cdr3_aa: CASSQDRSTEQFF

j_call: TRBJ2-7
v_call: TRBV20-1
cdr3_aa: CSARDFRHEQYF

j_call: TRBJ2-1
v_call: TRBV6-4
cdr3_aa: CASSGGGGLYNEQFF

j_call: TRBJ1-1
v_call: TRBV24-1
cdr3_aa: CATTIGTSGTEAFF

j_call: TRBJ2-2
v_call: TRBV7-6
cdr3_aa: CASSRTGSGELFF

j_call: TRBJ1-1
v_call: TRBV10-3
cdr3_aa: CAISERTLINTEAFF

j_call: TRBJ2-2
v_call: TRBV20-1
cdr3_aa: CSARGGQNTGELFF

j_call: TRBJ2-7
v_call: TRBV5-1
cdr3_aa: CASSLGPGCYEQYF

j_call: TRBJ2-7
v_call: TRBV6-1
cdr3_aa: CASSGSKGYEQYF

j_call: TRBJ2-7
v_call: TRBV7-2
cdr3_aa: CASSITRYEQYF

j_call: TRBJ2-1
v_call: TRBV12-5
cdr3_aa: CASGLTLSAGGNEQFF

j_call: TRBJ2-7
v_call: TRBV10-3
cdr3_aa: CATTGLAGLSSYEQYF

j_call: TRBJ2-7
v_call: TRBV6-1
cdr3_aa: CASSPTSGIPPYEQYF

j_call: TRBJ1-4
v_call: TRBV4-2
cdr3_aa: CASSQETQGIEKLFF

j_call: TRBJ1-2
v_call: TRBV20-1
cdr3_aa: CSGIDGTDYGYTF

j_call: TRBJ1-2
v_call: TRBV5-1
cdr3_aa: CASRRAGTDYGYTF

j_call: TRBJ2-5
v_call: TRBV7-2
cdr3_aa: CASTQRAVQETQYF

j_call: TRBJ2-4
v_call: TRBV6-5
cdr3_aa: CASSSGGSKNVQYF

j_call: TRBJ2-3
v_call: TRBV7-9
cdr3_aa: CASSQDRDSEAYTQYF

j_call: TRBJ1-1
v_call: TRBV27
cdr3_aa: CASSSRTGYTEAFF

j_call: TRBJ2-5
v_call: TRBV2
cdr3_aa: CASSREKGGGETQYF

j_call: TRBJ1-5
v_call: TRBV3-1
cdr3_aa: CASSQDLQVNQPQHF

j_call: TRBJ2-3
v_call: TRBV6-1
cdr3_aa: CASSDRKVSGALTDTQYF

j_call: TRBJ2-7
v_call: TRBV4-3
cdr3_aa: CASSQDRSREVGEQYF

j_call: TRBJ2-7
v_call: TRBV24-1
cdr3_aa: CATSDFTPSGSYEQYF

j_call: TRBJ1-6
v_call: TRBV6-5
cdr3_aa: CASSYLRTGESPLHF

j_call: TRBJ1-2
v_call: TRBV6-1
cdr3_aa: CASSPDRGGYGYTF

j_call: TRBJ1-2
v_call: TRBV7-2
cdr3_aa: CASSLGAFGPGYTF

j_call: TRBJ1-3
v_call: TRBV6-4
cdr3_aa: CASSVDSSGRNTIYF

j_call: TRBJ1-6
v_call: TRBV11-2
cdr3_aa: CASSYAEGAGTPLHF

j_call: TRBJ2-2
v_call: TRBV5-1
cdr3_aa: CASTETGANTGELFF

j_call: TRBJ1-1
v_call: TRBV12-3/TRBV12-4
cdr3_aa: CASSPLTVNTEAFF

j_call: TRBJ2-7
v_call: TRBV25-1
cdr3_aa: CASSHPGQGPYEQYF

j_call: TRBJ2-1
v_call: TRBV24-1
cdr3_aa: CATSAADFNNEQFF

j_call: TRBJ2-1
v_call: TRBV12-3/TRBV12-4
cdr3_aa: CASSPGTGPPFNEQFF

j_call: TRBJ1-1
v_call: TRBV7-2
cdr3_aa: CASSQKGGKTEAFF

j_call: TRBJ2-3
v_call: TRBV18
cdr3_aa: CASSPPPGKTTQYF

j_call: TRBJ2-3
v_call: TRBV7-2
cdr3_aa: CASSPGPKRATDTQYF

j_call: TRBJ2-7
v_call: TRBV3-1
cdr3_aa: CASSHRDKQYF

j_call: TRBJ2-1
v_call: TRBV20-1
cdr3_aa: CSARPVLPTIYNEQFF

j_call: TRBJ2-3
v_call: TRBV20-1
cdr3_aa: CSARKHSADTQYF